The next 22 T cell receptor beta chains were all read from a single sample in a study of T-cell reconstitution after alpha-beta-depleted transplantation in children. For TCRbeta, the library was prepared with unique molecular identifiers. TCRdb independently ran MiXCR on the PCR reads; one entry per CDR3 protein. The sample records more than 75,000 distinct CDR3 sequences, about 22% being singletons. The specimen was PBMCs, collected before TCRalphabeta/CD19-depleted stem cell transplant. The receptor source for this set is a boy younger than 10 with acute lymphoblastic leukemia, due to receive a stem cell transplant.

This clonotype turned up a few times. The genes are TRBV5-1 and TRBJ2-7, with 8 bases that match TRBD1. Germline V lookup: CDR1 SGHRS, CDR2 YFSETQ. The CDR3 is made up of 13 amino acids. V shed 1 base, J shed 5 bases, and the junction held 2 bases outside the gene matches. For the CDR3, the DNA is TGCGCCAGCAGCTTGACAGGGGGGAACGAGCAGTACTTC. It codes for CASSLTGGNEQYF.

J is TRBJ1-1 and V is TRBV28; D call uncertain. The V gene's germline CDR1 is MDHEN and CDR2 SYDVKM. CDR3 length: 13 amino acids. Trimming cost V 3 bases and J 4 bases, with 9 bases left between them. In DNA, the CDR3 is TGTGCCAGCAGTTTTCGAGACACCACTGAAGCTTTCTTT. Translated, it gives CASSFRDTTEAFF.

In its sample, this clonotype was seen many times. The chain couples TRBV6-2 or TRBV6-3 to TRBJ2-1; 9 bases agree with TRBD2. Germline-derived CDR1 and CDR2 are MNHEY and SVGEGT. Trimming at V came to 4 bases and at J to 7 bases, leaving 17 bases not matched to a gene. The CDR3 runs to 18 residues. CDR3 DNA: TGTGCCAGCAGTTTGGGTCCTAGCGGGAACCCCGCTTCGAATGAGCAGTTCTTC. It yields the protein CASSLGPSGNPASNEQFF.

This rearrangement joins TRBV15 to TRBJ1-5; 8 bases align to TRBD1. From germline, CDR1 is LNHNV and CDR2 YYDKDF (reference sequence). The CDR3 has 14 residues. Trimming removed 3 bases from V and 5 bases from J; junction bases left unmatched: 3. CDR3 amino acids: CATSSRQGHQPQHF. DNA for the CDR3: TGTGCCACCAGCAGTCGACAGGGGCATCAGCCCCAGCATTTT.

V and J are TRBV28 and TRBJ2-4, with 7 bases that match TRBD2. The J segment lost 7 bases and the V segment lost 5 bases, leaving 11 bases of the junction unmatched. Germline CDR1 reads MDHEN; CDR2 reads SYDVKM. The CDR3 contains 15 residues. The CDR3 region has the DNA TGTGCCAGCAGTCCTAGCGGAGGGGCCAGTAACATTCAGTACTTC. Translation gives CASSPSGGASNIQYF.

The rearrangement links TRBV28 to TRBJ2-7, with TRBD1 identical over 7 bases. In germline, CDR1 is MDHEN, CDR2 SYDVKM. V lost 1 base and J lost 1; bases outside the gene matches: 4. The length of the CDR3 is 15 residues. CDR3: CASSLLGTVSYEQYF. CDR3 DNA sequence: TGTGCCAGCAGTTTATTAGGGACAGTGTCCTACGAGCAGTACTTC.

This chain joins TRBV3-1 and TRBJ2-1; D call uncertain. Germline V gene lookup returns CDR1 LGHDT and CDR2 YNNKEL (reference sequence). The CDR3 totals 12 residues. V was shortened by 4 bases and J by 8 bases, with 9 bases between the two germline ends. CDR3 in amino acids: CASSPNLDEQFF. The CDR3 DNA reads as TGTGCCAGCAGCCCCAATCTAGATGAGCAGTTCTTC.

In this sample, this clonotype turned up a few times. This chain uses TRBV6-2 or TRBV6-3 with TRBJ2-7; tentatively, D is TRBD1 or TRBD2 (5 bases each). The V gene's germline CDR1 is MNHEY and CDR2 SVGEGT. The CDR3 length is 14 residues. V gave up 7 bases and J gave up 0 bases, with 13 bases separating them. The CDR3 DNA follows: TGTGCCAGCACTACCGGGACGGGCTCCTACGAGCAGTACTTC. Encoded protein: CASTTGTGSYEQYF.

J is TRBJ2-5 and V is TRBV20-1, with D tentatively TRBD2 (6 bases). Germline values: CDR1 DFQATT, CDR2 SNEGSKA (reference sequence). The length of the CDR3 is 15 residues. V was cut by 1 base and J by 1 base, with 13 bases left in between. The CDR3: CSARVISGLQETQYF. The DNA for the CDR3 is TGCAGTGCTAGAGTAATTAGCGGTCTCCAAGAGACCCAGTACTTC.

This clonotype was seen only a few times. The V and J genes are TRBV7-2 and TRBJ2-1, with D unresolved. Germline assignment: CDR1 SGHTA and CDR2 FQGNSA. The CDR3 totals 12 residues. Deletions cut 5 bases from V and 9 bases from J, with 11 bases between. The CDR3 here is CASSLRKTEQFF. DNA of the CDR3: TGTGCCAGCAGCCTCCGTAAGACTGAGCAGTTCTTC.

This clonotype has just a few counts. One junction end does not reproduce the germline sequence, and a read error may be involved. The chain combines TRBV25-1 with TRBJ2-5; the D gene could be TRBD1 or TRBD2 (5 bases each). The germline CDR1 and CDR2 sequences are MGHDK and SYGVNS. This CDR3 spans 15 amino acids. The CDR3, as DNA: TGTGCCAGCCGAATAAAAGGGGAGCTGTGGGAGACTCAGTACTTC. As protein: CASRIKGELWETQYF.

This chain links TRBV19 with TRBJ1-1; 10 bases match TRBD1. Germline V gene lookup returns CDR1 LNHDA and CDR2 SQIVND (reference sequence). The J segment lost 3 bases and the V segment lost 6 bases, leaving 1 base of the junction unmatched. The CDR3 covers 13 residues. CDR3 amino acids: CASRGTGDTEAFF. CDR3 sequence (DNA): TGTGCCAGTAGAGGGACAGGGGACACTGAAGCTTTCTTT.

The chain has TRBV10-3 and TRBJ2-1; TRBD1 agrees at 10 bases. The CDR3 has 16 residues. CDR1 is ENHRY, CDR2 SYGVKD, per germline. Trimming cost V 2 bases and J 2 bases; bases outside gene matches: 3. The CDR3 DNA reads TGTGCCATCAGTGAGATAGGGACAGGGGCCTACAATGAGCAGTTCTTC. This sequence encodes CAISEIGTGAYNEQFF.

This clonotype was detected ten times or more. V is TRBV11-2 and J is TRBJ2-1, with 12 nucleotides matching TRBD2. In germline, CDR1 is SGHAT, CDR2 FQNNGV. The CDR3 length is 17 residues. V was pared by 0 bases and J by 6 bases, with 6 bases of the junction left unmatched. CDR3 nucleotide sequence: TGTGCCAGCAGCTTAGATAGTGGACTAGCGGGACCCAATGAGCAGTTCTTC. It is translated as CASSLDSGLAGPNEQFF.

This rearrangement joins TRBV7-2 to TRBJ1-1, with D possibly matching TRBD1 (5 bases). This CDR3 spans 14 amino acids. V was trimmed by 3 bases and J by 4 bases, leaving 12 bases between them. Per the germline V gene, CDR1 is SGHTA and CDR2 is FQGNSA. CDR3 DNA sequence: TGTGCCAGCAGCTTTTGGGGACCGGGCACTGAAGCTTTCTTT. Translation: CASSFWGPGTEAFF.

This clonotype was counted between two and nine times. The J gene is TRBJ2-7, the V gene TRBV28, with 10 bases identical to TRBD2. V lost 5 bases, J lost 6 bases, and 7 bases stayed unmatched. The CDR3 contains 14 residues. The germline gives CDR1 MDHEN, CDR2 SYDVKM. DNA of the CDR3: TGTGCCAGCAGTCTCCTAGCGGGAGACAGCGAGCAGTACTTC. It yields the protein CASSLLAGDSEQYF.

This chain joins TRBV20-1 and TRBJ2-3, with D uncertain. Germline lookup yields CDR1 DFQATT and CDR2 SNEGSKA (reference sequence). The length of the CDR3 is 14 residues. Trimming cost V 5 bases and J 12 bases, with 24 bases left between them. CDR3 sequence reads: CSAPVETFGCSQYF. The CDR3 DNA sequence: TGCAGTGCTCCGGTCGAGACTTTTGGATGTTCCCAGTATTTT.

This clonotype was counted between two and nine times. This rearrangement joins TRBV11-2 to TRBJ2-7; D might be TRBD2 (6 bases). V lost 3 bases and J 6 bases, leaving 15 bases between the germline ends. Germline CDR1 reads SGHAT; CDR2 reads FQNNGV. The CDR3 loop spans 14 amino acids. This chain's CDR3 is CASSLGGGAGEQYF. For the CDR3, the DNA is TGTGCCAGCAGCTTGGGCGGAGGGGCGGGCGAGCAGTACTTC. Based on the CDR3 plus reference TRBV11-2 and TRBJ2-7, the full variable domain is EAGVAQSPRYKIIEKRQSVAFWCNPISGHATLYWYQQILGQGPKLLIQFQNNGVVDDSQLPKDRFSAERLKGVDSTLKIQPAKLEDSAVYLCASSLGGGAGEQYFGPGTRLTVT.

A few counts support this clonotype. This chain uses TRBV5-5 with TRBJ2-7; 10 bases agree with TRBD2. Trimming at V came to 7 bases and at J to 7 bases, leaving 8 bases not matched to a gene. The CDR3 loop spans 13 amino acids. CDR1 is SGHKS, CDR2 YYEKEE, per germline (reference sequence). CDR3: CASQLAGTAEQYF. In DNA form, the CDR3 reads TGTGCCAGCCAACTAGCGGGAACCGCTGAGCAGTACTTC.

The chain joins TRBV4-1 to TRBJ2-1; D may be TRBD2 (6 bases). The CDR3 covers 15 residues. Germline V gives CDR1 MGHRA, CDR2 YSYEKL. Trimming removed 0 bases at V and 2 bases at J, with 8 bases between. The chain's CDR3 is CASSQDRGTYNEQFF. The DNA of the CDR3 is TGCGCCAGCAGCCAAGATCGGGGGACCTACAATGAGCAGTTCTTC.

The chain has TRBV14 and TRBJ2-2; D possibly corresponds to TRBD2 (6 bases). With 1 base removed from V and 3 bases from J, the gap between germline ends came to 12 bases. This CDR3 has 16 residues. CDR1 and CDR2 (germline): SGHDN, FVKESK. DNA of the CDR3: TGTGCCAGCAGCCAAGTTTGGGGGGACCACACCGGGGAGCTGTTTTTT. Amino acids: CASSQVWGDHTGELFF.

V and J are TRBV11-2 and TRBJ2-7; 11 positions match TRBD1. The CDR3 runs 19 residues. Germline values: CDR1 SGHAT, CDR2 FQNNGV. V lost 5 bases to trimming and J lost 1 base; unmatched junction nucleotides: 16. CDR3 nucleotide sequence: TGTGCCAGCAGCCCAGGGACAGGGGGTTGGCGGGTTACGTCCTACGAGCAGTACTTC. Amino acid sequence: CASSPGTGGWRVTSYEQYF.